A selection of T cell receptor beta chains follows, all from one sample in a study of T cell responses to AZD1222 COVID-19 vaccine. Repertoires were generated with immunoSEQ multiplex PCR, while TCRdb's copy carries only in-frame clones and drops some. Of roughly 140,000 clones listed, roughly 89% are singletons. Sample: peripheral blood, taken on day 0 of AZD1222 vaccination. The receptors come from an adult in good health. The CDR3 runs from the conserved cysteine through the conserved F or W. A D gene is named only where the DNA matches it firmly. Not every row has a clone size; where given, it reads once, few, many or a size class.

TGTGCCTGGAGTGTCACGGAAGAAAAACTGTTTTTT | CAWSVTEEKLFF | - | TRBJ1-4 | 12 | TRBV30 | few
TGTGCCAGCAGCCCTGGCGTAGGAGTCACAGATACGCAGTATTTT | CASSPGVGVTDTQYF | - | TRBJ2-3 | 15 | TRBV7-3 | -
TGTGCCAGCAGCTTAGAGGGGGTAGGCAGGAGAAACACTGAAGCTTTCTTT | CASSLEGVGRRNTEAFF | - | TRBJ1-1 | 17 | TRBV7-2 | -
TGTGCCACCAGCAGAGGAACAGGTCTGAACACTGAAGCTTTCTTT | CATSRGTGLNTEAFF | - | TRBJ1-1 | 15 | TRBV15 | -
TGTGCCAGCAAGCAAGCGGGAGGAGTGGATGAGCAGTTCTTC | CASKQAGGVDEQFF | TRBD2 | TRBJ2-1 | 14 | TRBV27 | -
TGTGCCAGCAGCCGTGAGGGGGCGGACGGCTACACCTTC | CASSREGADGYTF | TRBD1 | TRBJ1-2 | 13 | TRBV7-9 | -
TGTGCCAGCAGCCAATATTCAAACTATGGCTACACCTTC | CASSQYSNYGYTF | - | TRBJ1-2 | 13 | TRBV14 | -
TGTGCCAGCAGCAAGGTGGGCGGGGAGCTGTTTTTT | CASSKVGGELFF | - | TRBJ2-2 | 12 | TRBV5-8 | -
TGTGCCAGCAGCACACAGGCCCACGAGCAGTACTTC | CASSTQAHEQYF | - | TRBJ2-7 | 12 | TRBV11-2 | few
TGTGCCAGTAGACGAACAGGGGTGAACACTGAAGCTTTCTTT | CASRRTGVNTEAFF | TRBD1 | TRBJ1-1 | 14 | TRBV19 | -
TGTGCCAGCGGTGGGCAGACGAACACCGGGGAGCTGTTTTTT | CASGGQTNTGELFF | - | TRBJ2-2 | 14 | TRBV9 | few
TGTGCCACCAGGAGCGGGGGAAGCTCCTACAATGAGCAGTTCTTC | CATRSGGSSYNEQFF | TRBD2 | TRBJ2-1 | 15 | TRBV24-1 | -
TGCGCCAGCAGTGTGTCCTACGAGCAGTACTTC | CASSVSYEQYF | - | TRBJ2-7 | 11 | TRBV10-2 | once
TGTGCCAGCAGCTTAGGGTCGAGGGAGACCCAGTACTTC | CASSLGSRETQYF | - | TRBJ2-5 | 13 | TRBV11-3 | -
TGTGCCACCAGCAGGTCCGCGGGGGGAGAGACCCAGTACTTC | CATSRSAGGETQYF | TRBD2 | TRBJ2-5 | 14 | TRBV15 | -
TGCGCCAGCAGCTTGGGGACAGGGGGAAATTCACCCCTCCACTTT | CASSLGTGGNSPLHF | TRBD1 | TRBJ1-6 | 15 | TRBV5-1 | -
TGTGCCAGCAGCTTAGCGGGGATTGGATACTATGGCTACACCTTC | CASSLAGIGYYGYTF | - | TRBJ1-2 | 15 | TRBV7-9 | once
TGTGCCAGCACCCGGGATTCACCCCTCCACTTT | CASTRDSPLHF | - | TRBJ1-6 | 11 | TRBV7-9 | -
TGTGCCAGCAGCTTGGGTACGGGGGAGCAGTACTTC | CASSLGTGEQYF | - | TRBJ2-7 | 12 | TRBV5-6 | -
TGTGCCAGCAGTTTACTGACAGGGAGCAATCCCTACAATGAGCAGTTCTTC | CASSLLTGSNPYNEQFF | TRBD1 | TRBJ2-1 | 17 | TRBV28 | -
TGTGCCAGTAACAGGGGAGCCGGGACTGAAGCTTTCTTT | CASNRGAGTEAFF | TRBD1 | TRBJ1-1 | 13 | TRBV3-1/TRBV3-2 | -
TGTGCCAGCAGCTCCCCAGATGGCCAGTCTGGAAACACCATATATTTT | CASSSPDGQSGNTIYF | - | TRBJ1-3 | 16 | TRBV5-4 | -
TGTGCCAGTAGCCCCCGGATATACAATGAGCAGTTCTTC | CASSPRIYNEQFF | - | TRBJ2-1 | 13 | TRBV19 | -
TGTGCCAGTAGCATCAGACGAACGGACCTGTACACCGGGGAGCTGTTTTTT | CASSIRRTDLYTGELFF | - | TRBJ2-2 | 17 | TRBV19 | -
TGTGCCAGCGCGGGACCCAACACTGAAGCTTTCTTT | CASAGPNTEAFF | - | TRBJ1-1 | 12 | TRBV11-2 | -
TGTGCCAGCAGTGCGGACAGAGTGCGCACTGAAGCTTTCTTT | CASSADRVRTEAFF | - | TRBJ1-1 | 14 | TRBV27 | -
TGCGCCAGCAGCCAAGAGCCCTTAAGTGCGGGCACCGGTGAGCAGTTCTTC | CASSQEPLSAGTGEQFF | - | TRBJ2-1 | 17 | TRBV4-1 | -
TGCGCCAGCAGCCAAGTTGACCGCGGGACAGCTAATGCAGAGACCCAGTACTTC | CASSQVDRGTANAETQYF | - | TRBJ2-5 | 18 | TRBV4-1 | -
TGTGCCAGCAGCCCTCCAGGGGACTTCTCCTACGAGCAGTACTTC | CASSPPGDFSYEQYF | - | TRBJ2-7 | 15 | TRBV9 | once
TGTGCCAGCAGTTTTCCCGGCAGGCTCAGTTATGGCTACACCTTC | CASSFPGRLSYGYTF | - | TRBJ1-2 | 15 | TRBV28 | -
TGTGCCAGCAGTTATGGACTAGGGGGGATCGAGCAGTACTTC | CASSYGLGGIEQYF | - | TRBJ2-7 | 14 | TRBV27 | -
TGTGCCAGCAGCTTAGCTATTAACCGGGACAGGGTCTACAATGAGCAGTTCTTC | CASSLAINRDRVYNEQFF | TRBD1 | TRBJ2-1 | 18 | TRBV7-9 | -
TGTGCCAGCAGCCCCCTAGCGGGAGTCTGGACCGGGGAGCTGTTTTTT | CASSPLAGVWTGELFF | TRBD2 | TRBJ2-2 | 16 | TRBV9 | -
TGTGCCAGCAGTATAACACCAGGAGAGGGTTTTGACTACACCTTC | CASSITPGEGFDYTF | - | TRBJ1-2 | 15 | TRBV27 | -
TGTGCCAGCAGCCCCCCTAGCGGGATCTCCTACGAGCAGTACTTC | CASSPPSGISYEQYF | TRBD2 | TRBJ2-7 | 15 | TRBV7-9 | -
TGTGCCAGCAGTCACAACTACGAGCAGTACTTC | CASSHNYEQYF | - | TRBJ2-7 | 11 | TRBV12-3/TRBV12-4 | -
TGTGCCAGTAGTCTGGACTATGCGGGGCGGGGCTACACCTTC | CASSLDYAGRGYTF | - | TRBJ1-2 | 14 | TRBV19 | few
TGTGCCAGCAGCATACAGGGGTATGGCTACACCTTC | CASSIQGYGYTF | TRBD1 | TRBJ1-2 | 12 | TRBV5-8 | -